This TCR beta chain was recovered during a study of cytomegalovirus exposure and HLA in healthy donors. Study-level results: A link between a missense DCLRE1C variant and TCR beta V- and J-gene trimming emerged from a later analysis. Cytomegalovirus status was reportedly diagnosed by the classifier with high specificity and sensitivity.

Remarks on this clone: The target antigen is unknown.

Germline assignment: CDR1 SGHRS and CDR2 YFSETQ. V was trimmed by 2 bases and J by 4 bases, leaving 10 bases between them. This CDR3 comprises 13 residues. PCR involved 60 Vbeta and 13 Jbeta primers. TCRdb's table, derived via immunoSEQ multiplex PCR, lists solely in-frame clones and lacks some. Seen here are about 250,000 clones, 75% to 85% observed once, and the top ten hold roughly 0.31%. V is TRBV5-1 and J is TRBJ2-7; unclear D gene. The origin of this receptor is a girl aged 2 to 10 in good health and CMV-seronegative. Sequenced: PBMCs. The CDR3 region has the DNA TGCGCCAGCAGCTTCAGGTTGCAGTACGAGCAGTACTTC. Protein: CASSFRLQYEQYF.